Sequencing of this T cell receptor beta chain was carried out in a study of blood T cells in healthy people across ages (dated by TCRdb to the mid-2010s). For context, the study as a whole: In model experiments, template switching captured about one uniquely barcoded TCR beta cDNA molecule for every two T cells. Donors were grouped into four age groups: young (average about 15 years), middle-aged (39), aged (roughly 67) and long-lived (approximately 82). Using deep sequencing normalized with unique cDNA molecular identifiers, the study measured how TCR beta repertoire diversity changes with age. To avoid experimental bias, donors of different ages were spread randomly across the sequencing lanes. For two donors (one aged 18 to 30 and one aged 80 or older), the study analyzed two additional independent replicas of 1 million unique cDNA reads from the same blood draw.

The investigation overall reported the following: Conclusive comparison of naive and antigen-experienced compartments was prevented by the profiling of bulk unsorted PBMCs. Estimates of total diversity based on one million sequenced T cells were regarded as lower bounds and as underestimates. Compared with the aged group, more naive CD4+ T cells, fewer expanded clones and increased TCR diversity were shown by the long-lived group, suggesting age selection. As age increased, observed TCR beta diversity per million T cells dropped in a roughly linear way, and a significant reduction was already evident by age around 41. There was a strong correlation between observed TCR beta diversity and the percentage of naive T cells measured by flow cytometry. Donor CMV infection status was unknown, potentially confounding age-related changes in expanded clonotypes.

A note on this clonotype: This receptor's antigen is unknown. Per-base qualities were not stored, and no clone one base away is much larger.

Receptor amplification or capture employed 5' RACE. Sequencing was carried out with an Illumina HiSeq 2500. A second PCR of roughly 7 to 11 cycles was performed with a sample-barcoded 5' primer and a J-beta primer mix. A unique molecular identifier was introduced onto each TCR beta cDNA molecule by a template-switch 5' adaptor carrying 12 random nucleotides. Each sample yielded at least 2.5 million CDR3-containing paired-end reads. First-strand cDNA synthesis was performed from all RNA using the Mint cDNA synthesis kit, with priming by a TRBC-specific oligonucleotide. Following uracil-DNA glycosylase treatment, a first 18-cycle PCR with universal primers M1SS and BC2_uni_R was performed on all cDNA. Processing in the source paper ran as follows. For normalization, 1 million high-quality reads were randomly selected from each sample, with every read carrying a distinct molecular identifier. Reads with shared molecular identifiers were discarded instead of being binned into consensus sequences. MiTCR, run with a Q25 quality threshold and the strictest error-elimination algorithm, handled CDR3 identification, clonotype clustering and error correction. A nonparametric unseen species model with Euler transformation was used to estimate lower-bound total TCR beta diversity. TCRdb applied fastp at Q25 and MiXCR to the public reads, then kept only in-frame beta chains. Each record represents a unique CDR3 protein, reported with the most common genes and DNA among its rows. TCRdb's processing, not the study's, gives the V and J calls here. In this sample the table shows approximately 1.5 million distinct CDR3 sequences, roughly 30% of which occur a single time. About 11% of the sample belongs to the ten largest clones.

The roughly 39 donors, aged roughly 6 to 90 years, were systemically healthy Caucasian individuals from Russia. Each donor gave ten milliliters of peripheral blood, collected into EDTA-treated Vacutainer tubes. Ficoll-Paque density-gradient centrifugation was used to isolate PBMCs, with at least 7 million obtained per sample. Total RNA was extracted from PBMCs with Trizol reagent, with at least 5 micrograms obtained per sample. The percentages of naive CD45RAhigh/CD27high T cells were determined by flow cytometry on a PBMC aliquot from every donor. V loses 11 bases, J loses 1 base, and the germline ends lie 14 bases apart. The CDR3 contains 14 residues, cysteine and phenylalanine counted. Here the CDR3 DNA is all that survives: 42 bases in frame from base 1. Reading the germline V gene gives CDR1 SGHAT and CDR2 FQNNGV.

This sequence originates from a woman aged 30 to 39 in good health. Sample: blood. The sequence joins TRBV11-2 to TRBJ2-2, with a tentative D gene TRBD2 over 6 matching bases. The nucleotides are TGTGCCGGACTAAGGGGAGGGAACACCGGGGAGCTGTTTTTT. Its protein is CAGLRGGNTGELFF.